This TCR beta chain was profiled in a study of shared clonotypes between healthy human individuals. Overall study findings and caveats: The sampled material consisted only of blood, and tissue repertoires are likely to differ.

Every subset's genomic DNA went evenly onto several immunoSEQ plates. The data were produced by immunoSEQ multiplex PCR, yet TCRdb's version contains in-frame clones alone and is incomplete. The profile shows some 2 million clones, 85% to 95% of them singletons. Turning to this clone: Antigen: not known.

The CDR3 spans 16 residues. V gave up 2 bases and J gave up 5 bases, with 16 bases separating them. Germline lookup yields CDR1 LGHNA and CDR2 YSLEER. Sequenced material: naive CD4+ T cells sorted from blood. Subset indicated: CD45RA+ positively selected. The TCR comes from a man aged 18-30 years in good health. The rearrangement joins TRBV4-3 to TRBJ2-1; TRBD2 is a possible D gene (6 bases). CDR3 nucleotide sequence: TGCGCCAGCAGCCAATCCACGGGACTCATAAACAATGAGCAGTTCTTC. This codes for CASSQSTGLINNEQFF.